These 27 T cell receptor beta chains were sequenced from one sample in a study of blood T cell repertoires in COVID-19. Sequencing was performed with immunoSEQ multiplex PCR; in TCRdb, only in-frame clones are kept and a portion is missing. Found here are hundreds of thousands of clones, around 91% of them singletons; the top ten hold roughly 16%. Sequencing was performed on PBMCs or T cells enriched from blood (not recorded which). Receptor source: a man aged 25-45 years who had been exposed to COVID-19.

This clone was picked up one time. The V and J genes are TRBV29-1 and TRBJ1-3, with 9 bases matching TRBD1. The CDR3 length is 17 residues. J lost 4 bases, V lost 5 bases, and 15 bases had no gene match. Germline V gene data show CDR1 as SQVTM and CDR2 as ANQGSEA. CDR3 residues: CSVSNLSGQGDGNTIYF. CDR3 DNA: TGCAGCGTTTCCAACCTATCGGGACAGGGTGACGGAAACACCATATATTTT.

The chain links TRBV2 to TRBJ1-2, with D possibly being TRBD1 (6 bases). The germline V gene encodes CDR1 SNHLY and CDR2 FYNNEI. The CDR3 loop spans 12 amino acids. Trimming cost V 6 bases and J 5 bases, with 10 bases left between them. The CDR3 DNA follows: TGTGCCAGCAGCGGACAGTATTATGGCTACACCTTC. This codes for CASSGQYYGYTF.

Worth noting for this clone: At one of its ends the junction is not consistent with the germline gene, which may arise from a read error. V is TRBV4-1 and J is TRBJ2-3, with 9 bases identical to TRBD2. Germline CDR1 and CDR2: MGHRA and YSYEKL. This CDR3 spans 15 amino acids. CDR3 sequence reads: CASSQAGTSIDTQYF. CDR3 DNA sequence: TGCGCCAGCAGCCAAGCAGGGACTAGCATAGATACGCAGTATTTT.

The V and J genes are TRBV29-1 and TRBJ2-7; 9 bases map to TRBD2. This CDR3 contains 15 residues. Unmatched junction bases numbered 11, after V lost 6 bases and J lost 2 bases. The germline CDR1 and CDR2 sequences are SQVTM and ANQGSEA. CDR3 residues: CSVKGDSGGTYEQYF. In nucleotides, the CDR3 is TGCAGCGTCAAAGGGGACAGCGGGGGGACCTACGAGCAGTACTTC.

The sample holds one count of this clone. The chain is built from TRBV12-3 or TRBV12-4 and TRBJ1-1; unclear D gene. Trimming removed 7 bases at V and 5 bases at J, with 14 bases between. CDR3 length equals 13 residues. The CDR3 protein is CASTPFRRTEAFF. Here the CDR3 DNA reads TGTGCCAGCACCCCGTTCAGGAGGACTGAAGCTTTCTTT.

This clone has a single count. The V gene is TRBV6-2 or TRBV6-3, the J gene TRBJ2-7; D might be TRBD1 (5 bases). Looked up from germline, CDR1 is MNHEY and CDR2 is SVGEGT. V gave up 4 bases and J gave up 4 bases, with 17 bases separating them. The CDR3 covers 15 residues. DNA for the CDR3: TGTGCCAGCAGTTCGCTCCCAGGGAAACGGTACGAGCAGTACTTC. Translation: CASSSLPGKRYEQYF.

The CDR3 sequence is CAWIIDGGGTGELFF. The CDR3 nucleotides read TGTGCCTGGATAATCGATGGCGGGGGAACCGGGGAGCTGTTTTTT. J is TRBJ2-2 and V is TRBV30, with TRBD2 identical over 7 bases. The V and J ends lost 4 bases and 5 bases, in that order; junction bases with no gene match: 10. This CDR3 spans 15 amino acids. CDR1 is GTSNPN, CDR2 SVGIG, per germline (reference sequence). Full variable domain (missing parts from reference TRBV30 and TRBJ2-2): SQTIHQWPATLVQPVGSPLSLECTVEGTSNPNLYWYRQAAGRGLQLLFYSVGIGQISSEVPQNLSASRPQDRQFILSSKKLLLSDSGFYLCAWIIDGGGTGELFFGEGSRLTVL.

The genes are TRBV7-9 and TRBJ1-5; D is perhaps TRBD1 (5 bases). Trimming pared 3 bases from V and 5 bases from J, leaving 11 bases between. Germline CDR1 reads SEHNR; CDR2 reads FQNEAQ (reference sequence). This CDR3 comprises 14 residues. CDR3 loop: CASSFGLGHQPQHF. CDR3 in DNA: TGTGCCAGCAGCTTCGGGTTGGGGCATCAGCCCCAGCATTTT.

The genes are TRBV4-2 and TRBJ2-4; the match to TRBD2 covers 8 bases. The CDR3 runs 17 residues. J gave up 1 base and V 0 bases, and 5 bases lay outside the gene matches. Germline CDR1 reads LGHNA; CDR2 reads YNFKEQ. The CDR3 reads CASSQDTGGPAKNIQYF. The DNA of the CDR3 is TGTGCCAGCAGCCAAGATACGGGGGGGCCGGCCAAAAACATTCAGTACTTC.

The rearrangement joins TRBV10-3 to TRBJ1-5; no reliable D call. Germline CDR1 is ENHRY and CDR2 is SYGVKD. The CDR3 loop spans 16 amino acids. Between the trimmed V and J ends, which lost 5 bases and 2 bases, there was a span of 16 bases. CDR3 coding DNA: TGTGCCATCAGTAACCGGGATGTGGGCGGCAATCAGCCCCAGCATTTT. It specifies CAISNRDVGGNQPQHF.

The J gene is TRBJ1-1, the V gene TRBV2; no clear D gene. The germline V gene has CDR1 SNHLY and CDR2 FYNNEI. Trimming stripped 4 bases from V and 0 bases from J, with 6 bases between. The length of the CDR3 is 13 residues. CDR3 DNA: TGTGCCAGCAGTGTGGAGTTGAACACTGAAGCTTTCTTT. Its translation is CASSVELNTEAFF.

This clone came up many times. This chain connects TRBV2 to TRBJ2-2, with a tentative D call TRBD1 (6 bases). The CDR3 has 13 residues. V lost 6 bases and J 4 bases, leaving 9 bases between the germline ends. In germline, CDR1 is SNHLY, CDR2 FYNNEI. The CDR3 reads CASRQQGTGELFF. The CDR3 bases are TGTGCCAGCAGGCAACAGGGCACCGGGGAGCTGTTTTTT.

CDR3 sequence: CASSLARQGGTDTQYF. The CDR3 bases are TGCGCCAGCAGCTTGGCTAGACAGGGGGGGACAGATACGCAGTATTTT. This sequence joins TRBV5-1 and TRBJ2-3, with 9 bases identical to TRBD1. Germline V gene data show CDR1 as SGHRS and CDR2 as YFSETQ. There are 16 residues in the CDR3. V trimming: 0 bases; J trimming: 3 bases; junction bases outside the gene matches: 5.

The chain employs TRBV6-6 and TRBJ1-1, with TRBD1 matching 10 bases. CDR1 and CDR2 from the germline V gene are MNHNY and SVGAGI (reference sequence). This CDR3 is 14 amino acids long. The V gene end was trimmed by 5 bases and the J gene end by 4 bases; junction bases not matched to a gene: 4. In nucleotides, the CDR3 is TGTGCCAGCAGTGACAGGGGGCAGGGCACTGAAGCTTTCTTT. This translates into CASSDRGQGTEAFF.

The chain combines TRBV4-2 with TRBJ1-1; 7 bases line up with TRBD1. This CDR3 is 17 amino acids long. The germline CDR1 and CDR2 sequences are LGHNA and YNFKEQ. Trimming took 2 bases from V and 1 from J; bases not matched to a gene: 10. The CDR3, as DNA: TGTGCCAGCAGCCAAAATCAGGGTCGGACAGGGAACACTGAAGCTTTCTTT. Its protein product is CASSQNQGRTGNTEAFF.

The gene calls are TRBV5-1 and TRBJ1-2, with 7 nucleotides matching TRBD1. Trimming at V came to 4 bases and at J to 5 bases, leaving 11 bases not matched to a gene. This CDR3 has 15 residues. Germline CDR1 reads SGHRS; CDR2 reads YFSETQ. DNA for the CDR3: TGCGCCAGCAGCCCGGGCTGGGACAGCCTATATGGCTACACCTTC. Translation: CASSPGWDSLYGYTF.

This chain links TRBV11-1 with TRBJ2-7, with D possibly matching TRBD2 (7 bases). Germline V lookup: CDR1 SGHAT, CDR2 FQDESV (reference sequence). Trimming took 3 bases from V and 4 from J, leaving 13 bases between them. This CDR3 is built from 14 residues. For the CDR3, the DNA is TGTGCCAGCAGCTTTGGGGGGGCTCTTTACGAGCAGTACTTC. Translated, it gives CASSFGGALYEQYF.

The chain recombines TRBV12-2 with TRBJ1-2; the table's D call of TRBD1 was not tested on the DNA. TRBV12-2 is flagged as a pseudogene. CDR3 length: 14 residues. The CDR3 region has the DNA TGTGCAAGTCGCTTACGACAGGGCAGTAGGGGCTACACCTTC. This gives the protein CASRLRQGSRGYTF.

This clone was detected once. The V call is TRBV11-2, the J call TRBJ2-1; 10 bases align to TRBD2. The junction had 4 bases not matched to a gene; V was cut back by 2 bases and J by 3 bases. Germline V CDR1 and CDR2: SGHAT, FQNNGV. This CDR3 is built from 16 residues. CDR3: CASSLSLAGVYNEQFF. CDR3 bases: TGTGCCAGCAGCTTATCTCTAGCGGGGGTCTACAATGAGCAGTTCTTC.

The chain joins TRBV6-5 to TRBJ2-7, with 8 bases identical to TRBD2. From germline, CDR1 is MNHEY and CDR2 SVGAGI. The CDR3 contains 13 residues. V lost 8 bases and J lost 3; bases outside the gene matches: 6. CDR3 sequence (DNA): TGTGCCAGCCGGGAGGGGTTGGTCTACGAGCAGTACTTC. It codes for CASREGLVYEQYF.

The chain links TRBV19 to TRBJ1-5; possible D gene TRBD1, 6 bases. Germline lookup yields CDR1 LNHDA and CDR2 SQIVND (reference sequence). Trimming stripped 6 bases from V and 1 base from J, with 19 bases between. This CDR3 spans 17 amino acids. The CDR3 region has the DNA TGTGCCAGTAGCCCTCCACAGGGTCTGTTAAGCAATCAGCCCCAGCATTTT. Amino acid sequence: CASSPPQGLLSNQPQHF.

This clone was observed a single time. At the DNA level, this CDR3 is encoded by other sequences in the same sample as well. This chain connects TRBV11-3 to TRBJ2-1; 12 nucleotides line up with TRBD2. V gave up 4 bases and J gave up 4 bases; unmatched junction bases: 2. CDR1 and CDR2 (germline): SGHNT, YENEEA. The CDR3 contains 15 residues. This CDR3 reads CASSSLAGGYNEQFF. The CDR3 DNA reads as TGTGCCAGCAGCTCGCTAGCGGGGGGGTACAATGAGCAGTTCTTC.

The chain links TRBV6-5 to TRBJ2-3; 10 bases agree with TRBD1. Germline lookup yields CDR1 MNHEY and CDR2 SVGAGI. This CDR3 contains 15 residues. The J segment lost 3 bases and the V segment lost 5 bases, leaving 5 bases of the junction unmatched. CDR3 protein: CASSLDRGLTDTQYF. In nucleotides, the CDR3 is TGTGCCAGCAGTCTCGACAGGGGGCTTACAGATACGCAGTATTTT.

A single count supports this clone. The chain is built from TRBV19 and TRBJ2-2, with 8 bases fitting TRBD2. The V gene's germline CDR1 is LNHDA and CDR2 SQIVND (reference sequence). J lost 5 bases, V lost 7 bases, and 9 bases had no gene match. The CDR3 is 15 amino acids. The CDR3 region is CASTLWTSRTGELFF. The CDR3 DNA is TGTGCCAGTACCCTTTGGACTAGCCGGACCGGGGAGCTGTTTTTT.

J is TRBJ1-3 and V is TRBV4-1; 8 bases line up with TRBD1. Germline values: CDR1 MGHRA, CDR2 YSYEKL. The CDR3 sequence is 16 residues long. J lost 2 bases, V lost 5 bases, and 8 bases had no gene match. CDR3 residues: CASSEHRDRTGNTIYF. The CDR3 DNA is TGCGCCAGCAGCGAACACCGGGACAGGACTGGAAACACCATATATTTT.

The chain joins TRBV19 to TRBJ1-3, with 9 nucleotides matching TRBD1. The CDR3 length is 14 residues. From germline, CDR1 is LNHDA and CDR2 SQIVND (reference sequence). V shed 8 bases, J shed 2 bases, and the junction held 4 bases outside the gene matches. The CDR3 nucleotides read TGTGCCAGTGCCACAGGGGGCCCTGGAAACACCATATATTTT. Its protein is CASATGGPGNTIYF.

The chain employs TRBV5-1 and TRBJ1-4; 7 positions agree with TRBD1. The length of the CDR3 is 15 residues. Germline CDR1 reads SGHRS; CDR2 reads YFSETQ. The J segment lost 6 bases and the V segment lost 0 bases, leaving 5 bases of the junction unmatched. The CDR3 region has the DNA TGCGCCAGCAGCTTGGAGGCAGGGGGTCATGAAAAACTGTTTTTT. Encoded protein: CASSLEAGGHEKLFF.